These T cell receptor beta chains were read from a single sample in a study of OX40 agonist ivuxolimab in advanced cancers. Profiled with immunoSEQ multiplex PCR; TCRdb holds only in-frame clones, not every one. The sample holds around 25,000 clones, approximately 82% seen once. Sequenced here: CD4+ or CD8+ T cells sorted from blood, sampled in a trial of the OX40 agonist ivuxolimab. The receptor source for this set is an adult with an advanced solid tumor such as melanoma, head and neck, liver or kidney cancer. Both conserved end residues are part of each CDR3. D genes are given only for firm matches. Clone size is given for some rows only: seen once, a few or many times, or a class if the clone is expanded.

CASSIDGAGANVLTF,TGTGCCAGTAGTATTGACGGGGCTGGGGCCAACGTCCTGACTTTC,TRBV19,-,-,15,TRBJ2-6
CASSLGDTNYGYTF,TGTGCCAGCAGCTTAGGGGATACTAACTATGGCTACACCTTC,TRBV11-2,-,-,14,TRBJ1-2
CASSSYRPDSNQPQHF,TGTGCCAGCAGTTCCTACAGGCCGGATAGCAATCAGCCCCAGCATTTT,TRBV6-5,-,-,16,TRBJ1-5
CASSWGGSGNTIYF,TGTGCCAGCTCCTGGGGGGGCTCTGGAAACACCATATATTTT,TRBV6-5,-,once,14,TRBJ1-3
CASSRTGGEETQYF,TGTGCCAGCAGTCGGACAGGGGGCGAAGAGACCCAGTACTTC,TRBV6-4,TRBD1,-,14,TRBJ2-5
CASSQHHAPSSYNEQFF,TGCGCCAGCAGCCAGCATCATGCCCCGAGCTCCTACAATGAGCAGTTCTTC,TRBV4-1,-,once,17,TRBJ2-1
CASSLIDSYGYTF,TGTGCCAGCAGTTTGATCGACAGCTATGGCTACACCTTC,TRBV28,-,-,13,TRBJ1-2
CASSRAGGINEQFF,TGTGCCAGCAGCCGAGCGGGAGGGATAAATGAGCAGTTCTTC,TRBV13,TRBD2,-,14,TRBJ2-1
CASSFSDSTDTQYF,TGTGCCAGCAGCTTCAGCGATAGCACAGATACGCAGTATTTT,TRBV7-9,-,-,14,TRBJ2-3
CASSQEGQVYNEQFF,TGCGCCAGCAGCCAAGAAGGACAGGTCTACAATGAGCAGTTCTTC,TRBV4-1,TRBD1,-,15,TRBJ2-1
CASRPWAIGSMNTEAFF,TGTGCCAGCAGGCCATGGGCTATAGGGTCGATGAACACTGAAGCTTTCTTT,TRBV7-8,-,-,17,TRBJ1-1
CASSVGQPSIDEQYF,TGTGCCAGCAGCGTCGGACAGCCCTCGATTGACGAGCAGTACTTC,TRBV11-2,-,-,15,TRBJ2-7
CSVEVGDRGPYEQYF,TGCAGCGTTGAAGTTGGGGACAGGGGACCCTACGAGCAGTACTTC,TRBV29-1,TRBD1,-,15,TRBJ2-7
CASSPTGLAGETQYF,TGTGCCAGCAGCCCCACGGGACTAGCGGGAGAGACCCAGTACTTC,TRBV9,TRBD2,-,15,TRBJ2-5
CASSELKGWNTGELFF,TGTGCCAGCAGTGAATTAAAAGGTTGGAACACCGGGGAGCTGTTTTTT,TRBV2,-,-,16,TRBJ2-2
CSVEDSGGWSYNEQFF,TGCAGCGTTGAAGATTCGGGGGGTTGGTCCTACAATGAGCAGTTCTTC,TRBV29-1,TRBD2,-,16,TRBJ2-1
CASRTLRGRGSTDTQYF,TGCGCCAGCAGGACCCTGCGGGGCAGGGGTAGCACAGATACGCAGTATTTT,TRBV4-1,-,once,17,TRBJ2-3
CASSPQTASTDTQYF,TGTGCCAGCAGCCCTCAAACGGCTAGCACAGATACGCAGTATTTT,TRBV7-9,-,-,15,TRBJ2-3
CASSYSYEQYF,TGTGCCAGCAGCTACTCCTACGAGCAGTACTTC,TRBV28,-,-,11,TRBJ2-7
CASSIIAGGQEQFF,TGTGCCAGTAGTATAATAGCGGGAGGTCAGGAGCAGTTCTTC,TRBV19,TRBD2,-,14,TRBJ2-1
CAGSFPTSGQETQYF,TGTGCCGGCAGCTTCCCGACTAGCGGACAAGAGACCCAGTACTTC,TRBV7-9,TRBD2,-,15,TRBJ2-5
CASGPWGETQYF,TGTGCCAGTGGGCCCTGGGGAGAGACCCAGTACTTC,TRBV19,-,-,12,TRBJ2-5
CASRQDWASTDTQYF,TGCGCCAGCAGACAGGACTGGGCGAGCACAGATACGCAGTATTTT,TRBV5-1,-,-,15,TRBJ2-3
CASSLPPPQLAGFTDEQFF,TGTGCCAGCAGCTTACCCCCACCCCAACTAGCGGGCTTTACGGACGAGCAGTTCTTC,TRBV11-2,TRBD2,-,19,TRBJ2-1
CASSSGHPQETQYF,TGCGCCAGCAGCTCGGGACATCCCCAAGAGACCCAGTACTTC,TRBV5-1,-,once,14,TRBJ2-5
CASSQLAGGPGETQYF,TGTGCCAGCAGCCAGCTAGCGGGAGGGCCCGGAGAGACCCAGTACTTC,TRBV7-9,TRBD2,-,16,TRBJ2-5
CASSDGQGGSPLHF,TGTGCCAGCAGTGATGGACAGGGAGGTTCACCCCTCCACTTT,TRBV6-1,TRBD1,-,14,TRBJ1-6
CASSEGTSGSYEQYF,TGTGCCAGCAGTGAAGGGACTAGCGGGAGTTACGAGCAGTACTTC,TRBV25-1,TRBD2,-,15,TRBJ2-7
CASSPPFRGRRQPQHF,TGTGCCAGCTCACCACCCTTTCGGGGGCGCCGGCAGCCCCAGCATTTT,TRBV18,-,few,16,TRBJ1-5
CASSEASGGTTEAFF,TGTGCCAGCAGTGAAGCTTCGGGCGGTACCACTGAAGCTTTCTTT,TRBV6-1,-,once,15,TRBJ1-1
CASHPQDRNTGELFF,TGTGCCAGCCATCCCCAGGACAGGAACACCGGGGAGCTGTTTTTT,TRBV7-5,-,-,15,TRBJ2-2
CASSQDGSPGSWGYTF,TGCGCCAGCAGCCAAGATGGGTCTCCAGGATCCTGGGGCTACACCTTC,TRBV4-1,-,few,16,TRBJ1-2
CASHRGSYEQYF,TGTGCCAGCCACAGGGGCTCCTACGAGCAGTACTTC,TRBV28,TRBD1,-,12,TRBJ2-7
CASSFTGTAYEQYF,TGTGCCAGCAGTTTCACCGGGACAGCCTACGAGCAGTACTTC,TRBV28,TRBD1,few,14,TRBJ2-7
CASSQSLAGGFAYEQYF,TGTGCCAGCAGCCAGTCGCTAGCGGGAGGATTCGCCTACGAGCAGTACTTC,TRBV4-2,TRBD2,-,17,TRBJ2-7
CASSESGKGGVNYGYTF,TGTGCCAGCAGTGAAAGTGGTAAGGGTGGGGTTAACTATGGCTACACCTTC,TRBV6-1,-,-,17,TRBJ1-2
CASSPGTGTRSYNEQFF,TGTGCCAGCAGCCCAGGCACCGGGACTAGGTCCTACAATGAGCAGTTCTTC,TRBV27,TRBD2,-,17,TRBJ2-1
CASSVAYRGRYNEQFF,TGTGCCAGCAGCGTGGCCTACAGGGGGAGATACAATGAGCAGTTCTTC,TRBV9,TRBD1,few,16,TRBJ2-1
CASTLLRDTYEQYF,TGTGCCAGCACCCTACTCAGGGACACCTACGAGCAGTACTTC,TRBV5-5,-,-,14,TRBJ2-7
CASSQEFYGQTEAFF,TGCGCCAGCAGCCAAGAATTCTACGGGCAAACTGAAGCTTTCTTT,TRBV4-1,-,once,15,TRBJ1-1
CASSYASGGFYEQYF,TGTGCCAGCAGTTACGCCTCCGGGGGATTCTACGAGCAGTACTTC,TRBV6-5,-,-,15,TRBJ2-7
CASSPSLAGLGGEQFF,TGCGCCAGCAGCCCAAGTCTAGCGGGGCTAGGGGGTGAGCAGTTCTTC,TRBV4-1,TRBD2,-,16,TRBJ2-1
CASSLDGANQPQHF,TGTGCCAGCAGCTTAGACGGAGCGAATCAGCCCCAGCATTTT,TRBV7-9,-,-,14,TRBJ1-5
CASSVAFTDTQYF,TGTGCCAGCAGCGTAGCTTTCACAGATACGCAGTATTTT,TRBV9,-,-,13,TRBJ2-3
CSAPGGDEQFF,TGCAGTGCTCCGGGGGGGGATGAGCAGTTCTTC,TRBV20-1,TRBD2,-,11,TRBJ2-1
CASIPTWFSGANVLTF,TGTGCCAGCATCCCGACGTGGTTCTCTGGGGCCAACGTCCTGACTTTC,TRBV7-9,-,-,16,TRBJ2-6
CASSLAGQHSTDTQYF,TGCGCCAGCAGCTTGGCGGGTCAGCACAGCACAGATACGCAGTATTTT,TRBV5-1,-,-,16,TRBJ2-3
CASSPGGNYGYTF,TGTGCCAGCAGCCCCGGGGGCAACTATGGCTACACCTTC,TRBV28,-,-,13,TRBJ1-2